The rows below give T cell receptor beta chains drawn from one sample of a study of T cells in Graves' hyperthyroidism and ophthalmopathy. TCRdb used MiXCR to reprocess the multiplex PCR reads, holding one entry per CDR3 protein. Here the sample spans around 300,000 distinct CDR3 sequences, roughly an eighth being singletons. Sequencing used blood. These TCRs come from a woman in her 40s with Graves' ophthalmopathy. Both conserved end residues are part of each CDR3. A D gene is named only where the DNA matches it firmly. A row's size may be missing; if present it is once, few, many or a size class.

>NA|TRBV14|NA|TRBJ1-6
CASSQVGGSPLHF
TGTGCCAGCAGCCAAGTCGGGGGTTCACCCCTCCACTTT
>many|TRBV20-1|NA|TRBJ2-7
CSARGAGAFGYYEQYF
TGCAGTGCTAGGGGTGCGGGGGCGTTCGGGTACTACGAGCAGTACTTC
>many|TRBV24-1|NA|TRBJ2-3
CATSDSPGRREGTDTQYF
TGTGCCACCAGTGATTCCCCGGGACGGAGAGAAGGGACAGATACGCAGTATTTT
>NA|TRBV28|TRBD1|TRBJ1-5
CASSLGGQVNQPQHF
TGTGCCAGCAGTTTAGGAGGACAGGTCAATCAGCCCCAGCATTTT
>many|TRBV13|NA|TRBJ2-7
CASSFTGKIYEQYF
TGTGCCAGCAGCTTCACAGGGAAGATCTACGAGCAGTACTTC
>many|TRBV10-3|TRBD2|TRBJ2-1
CAISAPSGGDNEQFF
TGTGCCATCAGTGCCCCTAGCGGGGGGGATAATGAGCAGTTCTTC
>few|TRBV7-9|NA|TRBJ2-5
CASSLLKGGETQYF
TGTGCCAGCAGCCTACTCAAGGGGGGCGAGACCCAGTACTTC
>few|TRBV12-3/TRBV12-4|TRBD2|TRBJ2-1
CASSFSGTAHNERFF
TGTGCCAGCAGTTTTAGCGGGACGGCCCACAATGAGCGGTTCTTC
>few|TRBV24-1|TRBD2|TRBJ2-2
CATSDLPGLAGVNTGELFF
TGTGCCACCAGTGACCTACCGGGACTAGCGGGGGTGAACACCGGGGAGCTGTTTTTT
>NA|TRBV19|NA|TRBJ1-1
CASSIGTVEAFF
TGTGCCAGTAGTATTGGGACGGTTGAAGCTTTCTTT
>NA|TRBV19|TRBD1|TRBJ1-6
CATSGQGASPLHF
TGTGCCACCTCGGGACAGGGCGCTTCACCCCTCCACTTT
>NA|TRBV20-1|TRBD2|TRBJ2-1
CSARSQRGATYNEQFF
TGCAGTGCTAGGAGTCAGCGGGGGGCGACATACAATGAGCAGTTCTTC
>many|TRBV7-8|TRBD1|TRBJ1-5
CASSRTGNNQPQHF
TGTGCCAGCAGCCGGACAGGGAACAATCAGCCCCAGCATTTT
>many|TRBV12-3/TRBV12-4|TRBD1|TRBJ2-7
CASSETGGDYEQYF
TGTGCCAGCAGCGAAACAGGGGGCGACTACGAGCAGTACTTC
>NA|TRBV7-9|NA|TRBJ2-2
CASSLEVLSTNTGELFF
TGTGCCAGCAGCTTAGAGGTACTATCCACTAACACCGGGGAGCTGTTTTTT
>many|TRBV12-3/TRBV12-4|NA|TRBJ1-6
CASSLETEVSPLHF
TGTGCCAGCAGTTTAGAGACGGAGGTTTCACCCCTCCACTTT
>NA|TRBV5-1|TRBD1|TRBJ2-1
CASSLRQGGASPNEQFF
TGCGCCAGCAGCTTGAGACAGGGGGGGGCCAGTCCCAATGAGCAGTTCTTC
>NA|TRBV14|NA|TRBJ1-1
CASSQDLRYGAFF
TGTGCCAGCAGCCAAGATCTGAGGTATGGAGCTTTCTTT
>many|TRBV11-2|TRBD2|TRBJ2-7
CASSLKRGPSYEQYF
TGTGCCAGCAGCTTAAAGCGGGGTCCCTCCTACGAGCAGTACTTC
>few|TRBV3-1|NA|TRBJ1-1
CASSQESQGKTFF
TGTGCCAGCAGCCAAGAGTCGCAGGGGAAGACTTTCTTT
>NA|TRBV5-1|TRBD1|TRBJ1-2
CASSSAGQAGGYTF
TGCGCCAGCAGTTCTGCGGGACAGGCCGGAGGCTACACCTTC
>many|TRBV2|NA|TRBJ2-2
CASSDRIYTGELFF
TGTGCCAGCAGTGACCGGATCTACACCGGGGAGCTGTTTTTT
>many|TRBV2|NA|TRBJ2-1
CASTTLSSYNEQFF
TGTGCCAGCACGACACTTAGCTCCTACAATGAGCAGTTCTTC
>many|TRBV7-8|TRBD1|TRBJ1-1
CASSIEGAVNTEAFF
TGTGCCAGCAGCATCGAGGGGGCTGTGAACACTGAAGCTTTCTTT
>few|TRBV9|NA|TRBJ2-5
CASSPTTLQGTQYF
TGTGCCAGCAGCCCCACTACTTTACAAGGGACCCAGTACTTC
>many|TRBV3-1|TRBD1|TRBJ1-1
CASSPAGGNTEAFF
TGTGCCAGCAGCCCAGCAGGGGGGAACACTGAAGCTTTCTTT
>NA|TRBV6-5|NA|TRBJ1-5
CASSYSTWITSNQPQHF
TGTGCCAGCAGTTACTCGACTTGGATTACTAGCAATCAGCCCCAGCATTTT
>NA|TRBV7-9|NA|TRBJ1-4
CASSLKGAFGEKLFF
TGTGCCAGCAGCTTAAAGGGTGCATTCGGGGAAAAACTGTTTTTT
>many|TRBV10-3|TRBD1|TRBJ1-2
CAISEPPDRADGYTF
TGTGCCATCAGTGAACCCCCTGACAGGGCTGATGGCTACACCTTC
>few|TRBV20-1|NA|TRBJ2-7
CSAVTVNYEQYF
TGCAGTGCCGTGACAGTAAACTACGAGCAGTACTTC
>many|TRBV6-1|TRBD2|TRBJ2-5
CASSEGRSRLAGLETQYF
TGTGCCAGCAGTGAAGGGAGGTCGAGACTAGCGGGGCTGGAGACCCAGTACTTC
>NA|TRBV19|NA|TRBJ1-5
CASSIEGIWGNQPQHF
TGTGCCAGTAGTATCGAGGGGATATGGGGCAATCAGCCCCAGCATTTT
>few|TRBV12-3/TRBV12-4|NA|TRBJ2-2
CASSFQAGTGELFF
TGTGCCAGCAGTTTTCAAGCAGGCACCGGGGAGCTGTTTTTT
>many|TRBV3-1|NA|TRBJ2-5
CASSPQGETQYF
TGTGCCAGCAGCCCACAGGGAGAGACCCAGTACTTC
>many|TRBV15|NA|TRBJ1-2
CATRGRSQANYGYTF
TGTGCCACCAGGGGTAGGAGTCAAGCTAACTATGGCTACACCTTC
>many|TRBV10-3|NA|TRBJ1-2
CATVGDLGGYGYTF
TGTGCCACGGTCGGGGATCTCGGAGGCTATGGCTACACCTTC
>many|TRBV28|TRBD1|TRBJ1-5
CASSIDRGLYLRPQHF
TGTGCCAGCAGTATTGACAGGGGGCTATATTTACGGCCCCAGCATTTT
>few|TRBV5-5|TRBD1|TRBJ2-5
CASSPTGFNQETQYF
TGTGCCAGCAGCCCGACAGGGTTCAATCAAGAGACCCAGTACTTC
>many|TRBV11-2|TRBD1|TRBJ2-7
CASSFGTGSYEQYF
TGTGCCAGCAGCTTCGGGACAGGCAGCTACGAGCAGTACTTC
>NA|TRBV20-1|TRBD2|TRBJ2-7
CSAASPSGYEQYF
TGCAGTGCTGCCTCGCCTAGCGGCTACGAGCAGTACTTC
>many|TRBV30|NA|TRBJ1-5
CAWSGGSNQPQHF
TGTGCCTGGAGTGGGGGTAGCAATCAGCCCCAGCATTTT
>NA|TRBV18|NA|TRBJ2-7
CASSPTPGSYEQYF
TGTGCCAGCTCACCAACCCCAGGGAGCTACGAGCAGTACTTC
>NA|TRBV6-5|NA|TRBJ1-4
CASSFLNNEKLFF
TGTGCCAGCAGTTTCCTGAACAATGAAAAACTGTTTTTT
>NA|TRBV5-5|NA|TRBJ2-1
CASGTHQRAETYNEQFF
TGTGCCAGCGGCACTCACCAGCGGGCAGAGACCTACAATGAGCAGTTCTTC
>many|TRBV28|TRBD2|TRBJ2-3
CASSLGLGLAGGATDTQYF
TGTGCCAGCAGTCTCGGGTTGGGACTAGCGGGGGGAGCCACAGATACGCAGTATTTT